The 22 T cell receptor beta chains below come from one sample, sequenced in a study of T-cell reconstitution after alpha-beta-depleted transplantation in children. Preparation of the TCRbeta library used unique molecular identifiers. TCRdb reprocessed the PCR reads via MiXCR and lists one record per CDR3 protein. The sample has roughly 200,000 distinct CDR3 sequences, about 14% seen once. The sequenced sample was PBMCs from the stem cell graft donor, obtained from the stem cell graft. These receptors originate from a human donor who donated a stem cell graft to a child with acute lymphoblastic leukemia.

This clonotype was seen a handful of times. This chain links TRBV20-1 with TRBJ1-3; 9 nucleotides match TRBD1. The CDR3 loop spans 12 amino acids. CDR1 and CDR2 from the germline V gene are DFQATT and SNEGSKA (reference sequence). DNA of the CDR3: TGCGGGGGACAGGGTTATGGAAACACCATATATTTT. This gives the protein CGGQGYGNTIYF.

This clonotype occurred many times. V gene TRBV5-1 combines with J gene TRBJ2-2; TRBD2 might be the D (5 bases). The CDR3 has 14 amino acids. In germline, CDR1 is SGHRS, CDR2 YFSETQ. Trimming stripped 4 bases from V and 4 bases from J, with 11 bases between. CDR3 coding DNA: TGCGCCAGCAGCGCTATAGCGAGCACCGGGGAGCTGTTTTTT. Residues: CASSAIASTGELFF.

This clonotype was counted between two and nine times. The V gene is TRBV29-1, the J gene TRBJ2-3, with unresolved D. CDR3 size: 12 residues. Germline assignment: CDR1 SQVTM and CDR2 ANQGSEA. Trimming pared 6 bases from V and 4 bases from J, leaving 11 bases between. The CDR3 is CSVVAAPDTQYF. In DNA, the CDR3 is TGCAGCGTGGTGGCAGCGCCAGATACGCAGTATTTT.

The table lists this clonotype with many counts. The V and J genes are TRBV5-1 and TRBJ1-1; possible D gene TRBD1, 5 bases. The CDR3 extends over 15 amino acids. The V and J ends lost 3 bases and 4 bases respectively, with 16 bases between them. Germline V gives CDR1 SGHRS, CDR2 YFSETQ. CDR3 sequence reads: CASSSQGHTTTEAFF. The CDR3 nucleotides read TGCGCCAGCAGCTCCCAGGGCCATACCACCACTGAAGCTTTCTTT.

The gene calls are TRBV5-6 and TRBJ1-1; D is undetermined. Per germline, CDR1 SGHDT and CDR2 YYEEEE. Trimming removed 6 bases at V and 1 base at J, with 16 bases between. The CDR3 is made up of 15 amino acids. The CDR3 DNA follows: TGTGCCAGCACCCGGAGAGGGAGTCCGAACACTGAAGCTTTCTTT. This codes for CASTRRGSPNTEAFF.

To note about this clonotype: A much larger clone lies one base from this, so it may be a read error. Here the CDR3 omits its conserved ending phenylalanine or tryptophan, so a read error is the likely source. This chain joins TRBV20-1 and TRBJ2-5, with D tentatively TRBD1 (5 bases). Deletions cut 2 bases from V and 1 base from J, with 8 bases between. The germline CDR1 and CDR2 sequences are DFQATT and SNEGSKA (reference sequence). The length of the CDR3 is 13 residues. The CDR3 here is CSARQRGQETQYS. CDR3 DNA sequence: TGCAGTGCTAGACAAAGGGGCCAAGAGACCCAGTACTCC.

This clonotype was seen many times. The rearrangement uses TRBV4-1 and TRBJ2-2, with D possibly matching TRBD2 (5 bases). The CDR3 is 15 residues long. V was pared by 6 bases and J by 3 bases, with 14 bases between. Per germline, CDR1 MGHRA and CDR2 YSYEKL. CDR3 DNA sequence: TGCGCCAGCAGAGCGGAGACGCTAGACACCGGGGAGCTGTTTTTT. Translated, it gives CASRAETLDTGELFF.

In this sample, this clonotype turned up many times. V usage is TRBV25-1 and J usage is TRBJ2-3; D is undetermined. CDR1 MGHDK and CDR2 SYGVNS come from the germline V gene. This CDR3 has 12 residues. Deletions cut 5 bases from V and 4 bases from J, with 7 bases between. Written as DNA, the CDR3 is TGTGCCAGCAGTCCCCCAGCAGATACGCAGTATTTT. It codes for CASSPPADTQYF.

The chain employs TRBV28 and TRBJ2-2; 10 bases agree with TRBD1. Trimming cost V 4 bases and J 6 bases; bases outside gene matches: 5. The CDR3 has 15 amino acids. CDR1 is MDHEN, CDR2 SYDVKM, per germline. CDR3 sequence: CASSSEGTGAGELFF. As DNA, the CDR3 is TGTGCCAGCAGTTCCGAGGGGACAGGGGCCGGGGAGCTGTTTTTT. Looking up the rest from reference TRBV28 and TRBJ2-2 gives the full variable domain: DVKVTQSSRYLVKRTGEKVFLECVQDMDHENMFWYRQDPGLGLRLIYFSYDVKMKEKGDIPEGYSVSREKKERFSLILESASTNQTSMYLCASSSEGTGAGELFFGEGSRLTVL.

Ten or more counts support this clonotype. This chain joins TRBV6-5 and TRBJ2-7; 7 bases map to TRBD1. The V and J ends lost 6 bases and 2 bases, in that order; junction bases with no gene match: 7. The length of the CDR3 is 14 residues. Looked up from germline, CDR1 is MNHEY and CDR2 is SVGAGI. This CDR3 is CASSLGGQPYEQYF. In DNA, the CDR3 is TGTGCCAGCAGCTTAGGGGGACAGCCCTACGAGCAGTACTTC.

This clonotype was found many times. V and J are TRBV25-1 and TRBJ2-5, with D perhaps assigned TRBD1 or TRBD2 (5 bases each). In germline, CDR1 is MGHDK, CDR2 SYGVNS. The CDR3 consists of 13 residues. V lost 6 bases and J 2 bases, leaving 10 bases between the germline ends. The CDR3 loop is CASSGARQETQYF. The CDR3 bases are TGTGCCAGCAGCGGGGCTAGACAAGAGACCCAGTACTTC.

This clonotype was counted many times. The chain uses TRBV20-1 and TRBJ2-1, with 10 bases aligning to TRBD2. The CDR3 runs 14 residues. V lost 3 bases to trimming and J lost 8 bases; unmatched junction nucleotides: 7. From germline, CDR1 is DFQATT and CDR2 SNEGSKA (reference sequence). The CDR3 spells CSASSSGSSDEQFF. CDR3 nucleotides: TGCAGTGCTAGTTCTAGCGGGAGTTCCGATGAGCAGTTCTTC.

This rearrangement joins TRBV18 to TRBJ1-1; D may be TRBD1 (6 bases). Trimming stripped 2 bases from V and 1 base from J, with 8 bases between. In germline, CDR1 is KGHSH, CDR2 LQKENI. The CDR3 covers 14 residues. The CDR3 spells CASSPTGWNTEAFF. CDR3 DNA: TGTGCCAGCTCACCAACAGGGTGGAACACTGAAGCTTTCTTT.

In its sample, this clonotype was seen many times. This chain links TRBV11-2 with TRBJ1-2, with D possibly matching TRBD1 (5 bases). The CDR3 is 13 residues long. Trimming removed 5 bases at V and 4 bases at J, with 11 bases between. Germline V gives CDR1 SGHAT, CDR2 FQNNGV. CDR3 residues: CASSPFGGYGYTF. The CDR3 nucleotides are TGTGCCAGCAGCCCATTCGGGGGCTATGGCTACACCTTC.

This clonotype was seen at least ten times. The CDR3 nucleotides are TGCGCCAGCAGCTTGGGGCTAGCGGGAGACCGGTACTTC. Translated, it gives CASSLGLAGDRYF. V usage is TRBV5-1 and J usage is TRBJ2-7, with 10 bases fitting TRBD2. Trimming took 0 bases from V and 12 from J; bases not matched to a gene: 6. Germline lookup yields CDR1 SGHRS and CDR2 YFSETQ. This CDR3 comprises 13 residues.

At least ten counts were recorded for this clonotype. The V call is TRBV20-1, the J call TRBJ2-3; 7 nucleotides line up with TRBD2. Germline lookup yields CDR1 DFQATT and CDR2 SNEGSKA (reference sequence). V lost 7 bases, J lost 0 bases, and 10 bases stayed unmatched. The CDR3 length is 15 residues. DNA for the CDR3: TGCAGTGTTCAAGTCCTAGCGGCTAGCACAGATACGCAGTATTTT. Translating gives CSVQVLAASTDTQYF.

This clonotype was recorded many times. The DNA for the CDR3 is TGCAGTGCTAGCGGGAGGACCGGGGAGCTGTTTTTT. Residues: CSASGRTGELFF. The chain combines TRBV20-1 with TRBJ2-2; 7 positions match TRBD2. Germline CDR1 is DFQATT and CDR2 is SNEGSKA (reference sequence). The CDR3 length is 12 residues. The J segment lost 5 bases and the V segment lost 3 bases, leaving 0 bases of the junction unmatched.

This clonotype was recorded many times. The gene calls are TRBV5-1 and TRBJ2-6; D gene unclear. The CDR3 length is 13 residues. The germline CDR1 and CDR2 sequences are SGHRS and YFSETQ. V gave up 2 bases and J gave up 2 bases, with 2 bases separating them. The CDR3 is CASSFTGANVLTF. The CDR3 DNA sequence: TGCGCCAGCAGCTTTACTGGGGCCAACGTCCTGACTTTC. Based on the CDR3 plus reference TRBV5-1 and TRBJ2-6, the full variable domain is KAGVTQTPRYLIKTRGQQVTLSCSPISGHRSVSWYQQTPGQGLQFLFEYFSETQRNKGNFPGRFSGRQFSNSRSEMNVSTLELGDSALYLCASSFTGANVLTFGAGSRLTVL.

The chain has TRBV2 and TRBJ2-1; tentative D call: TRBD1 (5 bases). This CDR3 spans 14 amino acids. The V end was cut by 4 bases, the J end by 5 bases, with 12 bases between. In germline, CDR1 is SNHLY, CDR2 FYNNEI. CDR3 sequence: CASSAWTQNNEQFF. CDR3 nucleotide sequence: TGTGCCAGCAGTGCCTGGACACAGAACAATGAGCAGTTCTTC.

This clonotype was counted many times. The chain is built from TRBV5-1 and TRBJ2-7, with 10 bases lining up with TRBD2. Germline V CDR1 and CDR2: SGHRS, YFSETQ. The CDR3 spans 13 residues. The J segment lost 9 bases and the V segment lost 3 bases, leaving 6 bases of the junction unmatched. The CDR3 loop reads CASSSGLARPQYF. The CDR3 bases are TGCGCCAGCAGCTCGGGACTAGCGAGGCCGCAGTACTTC.

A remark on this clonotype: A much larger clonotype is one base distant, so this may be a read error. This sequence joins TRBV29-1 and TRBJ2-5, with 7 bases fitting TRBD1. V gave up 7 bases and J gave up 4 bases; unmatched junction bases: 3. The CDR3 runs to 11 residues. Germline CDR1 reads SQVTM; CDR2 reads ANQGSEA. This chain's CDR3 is CSGGQLETQYF. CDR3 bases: TGCAGCGGGGGACAGCTAGAGACCCAGTACTTC.

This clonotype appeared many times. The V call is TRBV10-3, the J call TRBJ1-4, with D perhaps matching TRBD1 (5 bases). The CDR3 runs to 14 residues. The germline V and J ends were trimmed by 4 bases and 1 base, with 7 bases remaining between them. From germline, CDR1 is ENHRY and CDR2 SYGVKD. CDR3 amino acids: CAISGGGTNEKLFF. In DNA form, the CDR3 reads TGTGCCATCAGTGGCGGGGGAACTAATGAAAAACTGTTTTTT.